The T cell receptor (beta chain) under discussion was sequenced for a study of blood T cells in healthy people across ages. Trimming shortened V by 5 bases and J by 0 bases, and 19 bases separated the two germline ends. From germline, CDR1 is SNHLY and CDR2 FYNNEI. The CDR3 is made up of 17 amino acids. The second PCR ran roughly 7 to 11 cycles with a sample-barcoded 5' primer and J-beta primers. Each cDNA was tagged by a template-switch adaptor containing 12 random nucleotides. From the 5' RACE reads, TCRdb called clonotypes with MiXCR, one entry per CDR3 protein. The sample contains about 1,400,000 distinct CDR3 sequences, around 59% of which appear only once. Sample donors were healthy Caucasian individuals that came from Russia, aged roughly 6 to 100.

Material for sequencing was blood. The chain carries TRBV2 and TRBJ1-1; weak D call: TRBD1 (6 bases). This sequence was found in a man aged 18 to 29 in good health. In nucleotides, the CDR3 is TGTGCCAGCAGTTTTCACAGGGAGGGGAATATGAACACTGAAGCTTTCTTT. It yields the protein CASSFHREGNMNTEAFF.